The 6 T cell receptor beta chains reported below all come from one sample, sequenced in a study of T cell responses to AZD1222 COVID-19 vaccine. TCRdb's copy holds only in-frame clones and misses some; the assay was immunoSEQ multiplex PCR. The sample includes some 69,000 clones, 85% of them seen just once. The sequences come from peripheral blood, collected on day 0 of AZD1222 vaccination. These receptors were taken from an adult in good health.

The V and J genes are TRBV19 and TRBJ1-5, with D perhaps TRBD1 (6 bases). Per the germline V gene, CDR1 is LNHDA and CDR2 is SQIVND (reference sequence). The V and J ends lost 8 bases and 6 bases respectively, with 14 bases between them. CDR3 size: 13 residues. The CDR3 here is CASSGIRGQPQHF. CDR3 nucleotide sequence: TGTGCCAGTTCCGGAATCAGGGGTCAGCCCCAGCATTTT.

This clone was recorded many times. The V call is TRBV30, the J call TRBJ1-1; D gene uncertain. This CDR3 is 14 amino acids long. Between the trimmed V and J ends, which lost 2 bases and 2 bases, there was a span of 12 bases. Per germline, CDR1 GTSNPN and CDR2 SVGIG (reference sequence). CDR3 coding DNA: TGTGCCTGGAGTTTCAGCGTTTCAAACACTGAAGCTTTCTTT. This gives the protein CAWSFSVSNTEAFF. Based on the CDR3 plus reference TRBV30 and TRBJ1-1, the full variable domain is SQTIHQWPATLVQPVGSPLSLECTVEGTSNPNLYWYRQAAGRGLQLLFYSVGIGQISSEVPQNLSASRPQDRQFILSSKKLLLSDSGFYLCAWSFSVSNTEAFFGQGTRLTVV.

The genes are TRBV5-1 and TRBJ2-3; D might be TRBD2 (5 bases). The V gene's germline CDR1 is SGHRS and CDR2 YFSETQ. Deletions cut 5 bases from V and 0 bases from J, with 13 bases between. This CDR3 has 15 residues. The CDR3, as DNA: TGCGCCAGCAGACGGCGGGCGGGTAGCACAGATACGCAGTATTTT. Translated: CASRRRAGSTDTQYF.

V gene TRBV27 combines with J gene TRBJ1-1; D remains unclear. The CDR3 loop spans 13 amino acids. Looked up from germline, CDR1 is MNHEY and CDR2 is SMNVEV (reference sequence). Trimming removed 0 bases at V and 8 bases at J, with 10 bases between. For the CDR3, the DNA is TGTGCCAGCAGTTTATCGAGGGTCTGGGAAGCTTTCTTT. Protein sequence: CASSLSRVWEAFF.

The gene calls are TRBV7-2 and TRBJ2-4; 12 nucleotides agree with TRBD2. The ends lost 9 bases at V and 1 base at J; junction bases unmatched: 1. CDR3 size: 14 residues. Germline CDR1 reads SGHTA; CDR2 reads FQGNSA. CDR3: CASGLAGAKNIQYF. CDR3 coding DNA: TGTGCCAGTGGACTAGCGGGGGCCAAAAACATTCAGTACTTC.

In this sample, this clone turned up once. The rearrangement uses TRBV29-1 and TRBJ2-1; TRBD2 might be the D (6 bases). Germline V CDR1 and CDR2: SQVTM, ANQGSEA. The length of the CDR3 is 13 residues. Between the trimmed V and J ends, which lost 4 bases and 4 bases, there was a span of 11 bases. The CDR3 nucleotides are TGCAGCGTTGCGGCGGGGCGATACAATGAGCAGTTCTTC. Amino acids: CSVAAGRYNEQFF.